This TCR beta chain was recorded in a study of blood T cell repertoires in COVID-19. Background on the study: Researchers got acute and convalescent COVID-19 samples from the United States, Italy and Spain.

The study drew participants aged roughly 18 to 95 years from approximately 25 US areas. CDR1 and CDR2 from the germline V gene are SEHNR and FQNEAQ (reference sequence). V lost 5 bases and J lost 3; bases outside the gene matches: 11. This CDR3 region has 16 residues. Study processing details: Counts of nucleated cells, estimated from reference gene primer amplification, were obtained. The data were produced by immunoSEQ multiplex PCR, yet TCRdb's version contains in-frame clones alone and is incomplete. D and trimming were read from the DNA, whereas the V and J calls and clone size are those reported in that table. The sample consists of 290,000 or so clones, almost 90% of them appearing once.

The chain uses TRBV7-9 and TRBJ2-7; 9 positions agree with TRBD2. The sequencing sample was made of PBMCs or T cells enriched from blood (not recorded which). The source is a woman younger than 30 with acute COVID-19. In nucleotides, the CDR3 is TGTGCCAGCAGCACAGGTTTTAGCGGGAGCAACTACGAGCAGTACTTC. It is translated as CASSTGFSGSNYEQYF.